The entry that follows covers one T cell receptor beta chain sequence. Recruits, aged roughly 18 to 89 years, lived in 20 to 30 US areas. Participant-reported clinical history was the basis for cohort assignment. This specimen belongs to a study of blood T cell repertoires in COVID-19. The wider study: T cells, B-cell-depleted T cells, or PBMCs supplied cDNA or gDNA.

Per the authors' pipeline: The assay estimated nucleated cells by amplifying reference gene primers. TCRdb keeps only in-frame clones here, not all; method: immunoSEQ multiplex PCR. V and J calls and clone size are those listed in that table; D and trimming were worked out from the DNA. The data contain a few hundred thousand clones, under 85% of them seen just once; the ten biggest clones take up approximately 5%. This CDR3 has 15 amino acids. The V gene end was trimmed by 5 bases and the J gene end by 4 bases; junction bases not matched to a gene: 10. Germline V CDR1 and CDR2: MDHEN, SYDVKM. The source of this sequence is a woman between 50 and 59 years old who had recovered from COVID-19. The sequencing input was PBMCs or T cells enriched from blood (not recorded which). The genes are TRBV28 and TRBJ1-1; 7 bases agree with TRBD1. The CDR3 region is CASSPPTTGATEAFF. The CDR3 bases are TGTGCCAGCAGTCCGCCCACCACAGGGGCCACTGAAGCTTTCTTT. Based on the CDR3 plus reference TRBV28 and TRBJ1-1, the full variable domain is DVKVTQSSRYLVKRTGEKVFLECVQDMDHENMFWYRQDPGLGLRLIYFSYDVKMKEKGDIPEGYSVSREKKERFSLILESASTNQTSMYLCASSPPTTGATEAFFGQGTRLTVV.